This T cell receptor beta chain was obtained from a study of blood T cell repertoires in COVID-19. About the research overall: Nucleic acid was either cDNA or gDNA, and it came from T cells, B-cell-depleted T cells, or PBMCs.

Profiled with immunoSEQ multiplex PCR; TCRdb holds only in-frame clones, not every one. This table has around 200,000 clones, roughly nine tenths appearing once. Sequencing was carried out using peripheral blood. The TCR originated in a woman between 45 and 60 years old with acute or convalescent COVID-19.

CDR3 sequence: CASSASITAGELFF. CDR3 bases: TGCGCCAGCAGCGCCTCTATTACAGCCGGGGAGCTGTTTTTT. J is TRBJ2-2 and V is TRBV5-1, with D unresolved. Trimming pared 4 bases from V and 6 bases from J, leaving 13 bases between. CDR1 and CDR2 from the germline V gene are SGHRS and YFSETQ. The CDR3 has 14 residues.